Below are 10 T cell receptor beta chains sequenced from a single sample in a study of neurological immune-mediated disorders (dated by TCRdb to the late 2010s). Library construction relied on 5' RACE. For sequencing, an Illumina HiSeq 2500 was employed. TCRdb reworked the public reads: Q25 trimming with fastp, MiXCR clone assembly, productive beta chains retained. Rows with a matching CDR3 protein are joined into one entry that keeps the most common DNA and genes. The sample records roughly 90,000 distinct CDR3 sequences, 3.5% of which are singletons. Approximately 3% of the sample is held by the ten biggest clonotypes. Source material: PBMCs. Every receptor here comes from a woman aged 45-60 years with multiple sclerosis.

Many counts were recorded for this clonotype. V usage is TRBV5-1 and J usage is TRBJ1-2; 7 bases agree with TRBD1. The CDR3 consists of 13 residues. V shed 4 bases, J shed 2 bases, and the junction held 2 bases outside the gene matches. Germline V CDR1 and CDR2: SGHRS, YFSETQ. The CDR3 nucleotides are TGCGCCAGCAGCCCGGGACAGAACTATGGCTACACCTTC. Translated: CASSPGQNYGYTF.

This clonotype was observed at least ten times. V usage is TRBV5-1 and J usage is TRBJ1-2, with D possibly being TRBD1 (5 bases). This CDR3 comprises 15 residues. The germline CDR1 and CDR2 sequences are SGHRS and YFSETQ. V lost 1 base and J lost 1, with 11 bases in between. The CDR3, as DNA: TGCGCCAGCAGCTTGCGGGCGAGGGGTAACTATGGCTACACCTTC. The encoded protein is CASSLRARGNYGYTF.

This clonotype has more than one count but fewer than ten. The chain has TRBV19 and TRBJ2-4; D gene unclear. The CDR3 sequence is 17 residues long. V gave up 5 bases and J gave up 0 bases, with 17 bases separating them. CDR1 is LNHDA, CDR2 SQIVND, per germline (reference sequence). CDR3 protein: CASSHPGRRLAKNIQYF. In DNA, the CDR3 is TGTGCCAGTAGTCACCCCGGTCGGAGATTAGCCAAAAACATTCAGTACTTC.

This clonotype was recorded at least ten times. The chain links TRBV20-1 to TRBJ2-7; no definite D call. This CDR3 has 13 amino acids. CDR1 DFQATT and CDR2 SNEGSKA come from the germline V gene (reference sequence). V was clipped by 5 bases and J by 1 base, with 12 bases between them. In DNA form, the CDR3 reads TGCAGTGCTGCGCCTGTCCCATCCTACGAGCAGTACTTC. Amino acid sequence: CSAAPVPSYEQYF.

This clonotype was seen at least ten times. The chain uses TRBV7-9 and TRBJ2-5, with a possible D match to TRBD1 (9 bases). Trimming took off 5 bases at V and 2 bases at J, with 27 bases between the two ends. The CDR3 length is 19 residues. CDR1 and CDR2 (germline): SEHNR, FQNEAQ (reference sequence). CDR3 nucleotide sequence: TGTGCCAGCAGCGTCCGGGACAGGGTTGTCAGCGGGGGACAAGAGACCCAGTACTTC. Its protein product is CASSVRDRVVSGGQETQYF.

This clonotype came up many times. The chain is built from TRBV7-2 and TRBJ1-5; no definite D call. This CDR3 comprises 15 residues. Germline V gives CDR1 SGHTA, CDR2 FQGNSA. V gave up 5 bases and J gave up 7 bases, with 18 bases separating them. CDR3 loop: CASSPFGGLVQPQHF. The DNA of the CDR3 is TGTGCCAGCAGCCCCTTTGGCGGACTGGTCCAGCCCCAGCATTTT.

This clonotype was counted at least ten times. The chain couples TRBV9 to TRBJ2-3, with 8 bases aligning to TRBD1. The CDR3 extends over 16 amino acids. Trimming at V came to 2 bases and at J to 0 bases, leaving 5 bases not matched to a gene. Germline V lookup: CDR1 SGDLS, CDR2 YYNGEE. CDR3: CASSVQGAPSTDTQYF. The CDR3, as DNA: TGTGCCAGCAGCGTTCAGGGGGCCCCTAGCACAGATACGCAGTATTTT.

In its sample, this clonotype was seen many times. The rearrangement joins TRBV20-1 to TRBJ2-1; 8 nucleotides match TRBD2. From germline, CDR1 is DFQATT and CDR2 SNEGSKA (reference sequence). The CDR3 has 18 amino acids. V lost 5 bases, J lost 3 bases, and 18 bases stayed unmatched. The CDR3 region has the DNA TGCAGTGCTCCTCTCAGGGGCGGGGGGCGTTCGGGCTACAATGAGCAGTTCTTC. Translating it yields CSAPLRGGGRSGYNEQFF.

This clonotype was seen more than once but under ten times. The rearrangement links TRBV3-1 to TRBJ1-2; D call uncertain. CDR3 length equals 13 residues. CDR1 and CDR2 (germline): LGHDT, YNNKEL (reference sequence). Trimming shortened V by 3 bases and J by 8 bases, and 13 bases separated the two germline ends. The CDR3, as DNA: TGTGCCAGCAGCCACAACTTGCCGAAGGGCTACACCTTC. Residues: CASSHNLPKGYTF. Complete variable domain (other parts from reference TRBV3-1 and TRBJ1-2): DTAVSQTPKYLVTQMGNDKSIKCEQNLGHDTMYWYKQDSKKFLKIMFSYNNKELIINETVPNRFSPKSPDKAHLNLHINSLELGDSAVYFCASSHNLPKGYTFGSGTRLTVV.

This clonotype was seen repeatedly, ten times or more. The rearrangement uses TRBV7-9 and TRBJ2-1; D perhaps matches TRBD1 (6 bases). V was shortened by 5 bases and J by 4 bases, with 18 bases between the two germline ends. The CDR3 is 16 residues long. Germline lookup yields CDR1 SEHNR and CDR2 FQNEAQ (reference sequence). CDR3 sequence: CASSPRTQGMYNEQFF. CDR3 DNA sequence: TGTGCCAGCAGCCCCCGGACTCAGGGGATGTACAATGAGCAGTTCTTC.